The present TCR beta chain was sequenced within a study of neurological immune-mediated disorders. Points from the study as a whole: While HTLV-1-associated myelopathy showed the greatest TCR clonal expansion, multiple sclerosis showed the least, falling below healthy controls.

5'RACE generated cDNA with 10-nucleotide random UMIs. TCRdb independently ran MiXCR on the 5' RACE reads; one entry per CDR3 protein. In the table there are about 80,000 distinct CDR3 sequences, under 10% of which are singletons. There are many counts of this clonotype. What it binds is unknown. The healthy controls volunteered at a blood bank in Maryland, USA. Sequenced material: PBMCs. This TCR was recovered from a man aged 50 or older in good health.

The CDR3 DNA is TGTGCCAGCAGCTTGCTACAGGGCTCCTACGAGCAGTACTTC. This sequence encodes CASSLLQGSYEQYF. The rearrangement links TRBV11-2 to TRBJ2-7; D perhaps matches TRBD1 (6 bases). In germline, CDR1 is SGHAT, CDR2 FQNNGV. This CDR3 is 14 amino acids long. The ends were cut back, 3 bases at V and 0 bases at J, with 9 bases in the middle. Supplemented by reference TRBV11-2 and TRBJ2-7, the full variable domain reads EAGVAQSPRYKIIEKRQSVAFWCNPISGHATLYWYQQILGQGPKLLIQFQNNGVVDDSQLPKDRFSAERLKGVDSTLKIQPAKLEDSAVYLCASSLLQGSYEQYFGPGTRLTVT.